This T cell receptor (beta chain) derives from a study of PD-1 blockade in classical Hodgkin lymphoma. Sequencing used immunoSEQ multiplex PCR; TCRdb keeps in-frame clones, though not all of them. In the table there are some 27,000 clones, roughly 92% of which are singletons. This sample's time point: newly diagnosed, previously untreated cHL patient sample. Turning to this clone: Its antigen is not known.

Study-level findings and limits: A reduction in baseline TCR diversity was reportedly seen in newly diagnosed patients relative to healthy donors. Causes of the repertoire differences remain undefined, possibly disease activity or prior therapy.

The CDR3 contains 16 residues. Trimming left V 4 bases short and J 6 bases short, with 20 bases between. Per the germline V gene, CDR1 is LGHNA and CDR2 is YSLEER. This receptor was identified in a human donor with classical Hodgkin lymphoma. This sequence joins TRBV4-3 and TRBJ2-3, with D possibly being TRBD1 or TRBD2 (5 bases each). Sequencing used peripheral blood mononuclear cells (PBMCs). CDR3 bases: TGCGCCAGCAGCCGATCAAGAGGGGCTCGTGGGGATACGCAGTATTTT. Encoded protein: CASSRSRGARGDTQYF.